These 21 T cell receptor beta chains were sequenced from one sample in a study of tumor-infiltrating lymphocytes in primary liver carcinoma. RNA isolated from unsorted whole blood supplied the blood RNA, with germline DNA also extracted. A primer matching the constant region was used to make TCR beta cDNA from around 550 ng of total RNA. Library construction for TCR beta comprised three nested multiplex PCR rounds performed with slightly modified ARM-PCR. For roughly 10 cycles apiece, the opening two PCR rounds ran with TRBV1-TRBV30 forward primers and a C-beta reverse primer. Each CDR3 protein is one row after TCRdb ran MiXCR on the multiplex PCR reads. The sample holds 250,000 to 400,000 distinct CDR3 sequences, 65% seen once. Sequenced material: peripheral blood. Source of these receptors: a man between 40 and 49 years old with primary liver carcinoma and hepatitis B virus infection.

Worth noting for this clonotype: The conserved final phenylalanine or tryptophan is absent from the CDR3, which likely points to a read error. The rearrangement uses TRBV10-2 and TRBJ2-4; D call uncertain. The CDR3 covers 14 residues. V was cut by 3 bases and J by 6 bases, with 12 bases left in between. CDR1 and CDR2 from the germline V gene are WSHSY and SAAADI. For the CDR3, the DNA is TGCGCCAGCAGTGACCAAGGGCCGGTAAACATTCAGTACCTC. Its protein is CASSDQGPVNIQYL.

As regards this clonotype: A clone one base away is much larger, so this may be a read error. V is TRBV6-1 and J is TRBJ2-7; D assignment may be TRBD1 or TRBD2 (5 bases each). CDR3 length equals 14 residues. Germline V gene lookup returns CDR1 MNHNS and CDR2 SASEGT. CDR3 residues: CASSGGFRGYERYF. CDR3 DNA sequence: TGTGCCAGCAGTGGGGGGTTCCGGGGCTACGAGCGGTACTTC.

This clonotype was recorded at least ten times. The chain links TRBV10-3 to TRBJ1-5; 7 nucleotides line up with TRBD1. J gave up 3 bases and V 2 bases, and 4 bases lay outside the gene matches. The CDR3 is 15 amino acids. Per germline, CDR1 ENHRY and CDR2 SYGVKD. CDR3 sequence: CAISETGVPNQPQHF. CDR3 bases: TGTGCCATCAGTGAGACAGGGGTACCCAATCAGCCCCAGCATTTT.

Turning to this clonotype: Relative to the germline gene, one junction end is altered; a read error may explain this. V and J are TRBV10-3 and TRBJ2-2; D is ambiguous. Per germline, CDR1 ENHRY and CDR2 SYGVKD. The CDR3 contains 11 residues. CDR3 sequence reads: CVISRSGELFF. DNA of the CDR3: TGTGTCATCAGCCGTTCCGGGGAGCTGTTTTTT.

On this clonotype itself: This sequence may be a read error, since a much larger clone differs from it by one base. The V and J genes are TRBV12-3 or TRBV12-4 and TRBJ2-1; TRBD2 might be the D (5 bases). The CDR3 totals 13 residues. The CDR3 loop is CVSQFGGGNEQFF. The DNA for the CDR3 is TGTGTCAGCCAATTTGGCGGAGGCAATGAGCAGTTCTTC.

As regards this clonotype: Possible read error: a much larger clone is one base away. The CDR3 nucleotides are TGCGCCAGCAGTCCTAACAGGGCGAACACCGGGGAGCTGTTTTTT. It translates to CASSPNRANTGELFF. The rearrangement links TRBV4-3 to TRBJ2-2; D is perhaps TRBD1 (6 bases). The V end was cut by 6 bases, the J end by 0 bases, with 11 bases between. The CDR3 sequence is 15 residues long. Germline CDR1 and CDR2: LGHNA and YSLEER.

About this clonotype: One end of the junction does not line up with germline, which may come from a read error. The CDR3 sequence: CGSNFSGGGTDTQYF. For the CDR3, the DNA is TGTGGCAGCAATTTTTCGGGGGGCGGCACAGATACGCAGTATTTT. The chain has TRBV12-3 or TRBV12-4 and TRBJ2-3; tentatively, D is TRBD2 (7 bases). This CDR3 is built from 15 residues.

The rearrangement uses TRBV11-1 and TRBJ2-1; D is perhaps TRBD1 (5 bases). Germline V gives CDR1 SGHAT, CDR2 FQDESV (reference sequence). This CDR3 spans 12 amino acids. CDR3 protein: CDISLDSNEQFF. The CDR3 DNA sequence: TGTGACATCAGCTTAGACAGCAATGAGCAGTTCTTC.

The V call is TRBV4-1, the J call TRBJ2-3; 14 bases match TRBD2. The germline V gene has CDR1 MGHRA and CDR2 YSYEKL. J was trimmed by 6 bases and V by 0 bases; bases with no gene match: 5. The CDR3 runs 17 residues. The CDR3 here is CASSQEPWTSGRDTQYF. In DNA form, the CDR3 reads TGCGCCAGCAGCCAAGAACCCTGGACTAGCGGGAGGGATACGCAGTATTTT.

The sample holds a few counts of this clonotype. Just one base apart from a much larger clone, this may be a read error. The V gene is TRBV6-2 or TRBV6-3, the J gene TRBJ2-2, with D uncertain. Germline V gene lookup returns CDR1 MNHEY and CDR2 SVGEGT. V lost 4 bases, J lost 7 bases, and 16 bases lay in between. This CDR3 is built from 15 residues. The CDR3 is CASSSAPPSVGELFF. The CDR3 region has the DNA TGTGCCAGCAGTTCGGCACCTCCCTCGGTCGGGGAGCTGTTTTTT.

Concerning this clonotype itself: A junction end diverges from the germline sequence, so it may reflect a read error. The chain links TRBV7-8 to TRBJ2-2; 14 bases align to TRBD2. CDR1 and CDR2 (germline): SGHVS, FQNEAQ. The CDR3 covers 20 residues. The CDR3 here is CVSSPSSGLAGAIRVGELFF. The CDR3 bases are TGTGTCAGCAGCCCGTCATCGGGACTAGCGGGAGCCATACGAGTCGGGGAGCTGTTTTTT.

This clonotype has at least ten counts. V and J are TRBV6-1 and TRBJ2-5; D tentatively fits TRBD1 or TRBD2 (5 bases each). The CDR3 totals 15 residues. CDR1 and CDR2 from the germline V gene are MNHNS and SASEGT. The germline V and J ends were trimmed by 3 bases and 5 bases, with 16 bases remaining between them. Written as DNA, the CDR3 is TGTGCCAGCAGTGAGGCCGGGACGGGGCAGGAGACCCAGTACTTC. It codes for CASSEAGTGQETQYF.

V gene TRBV11-2 combines with J gene TRBJ2-3; 7 bases agree with TRBD2. From germline, CDR1 is SGHAT and CDR2 FQNNGV. The CDR3 consists of 16 residues. V trimming: 0 bases; J trimming: 0 bases; junction bases outside the gene matches: 3. CDR3 in amino acids: CASSLEAGVSTDTQYF. The CDR3 region has the DNA TGTGCCAGCAGCTTAGAGGCGGGAGTCAGCACAGATACGCAGTATTTT.

As for this clonotype: A junction end diverges from the germline sequence, so it may reflect a read error. This CDR3 reads CASSEAGGTGSYNEEFF. The CDR3, as DNA: TGTGCCAGCAGTGAAGCGGGAGGGACAGGCTCCTACAATGAGGAGTTCTTC. The chain recombines TRBV6-1 with TRBJ2-1; D might be TRBD1 (8 bases). The CDR3 covers 17 residues. Germline V gene lookup returns CDR1 MNHNS and CDR2 SASEGT.

The rearrangement joins TRBV10-3 to TRBJ1-4; D call uncertain. This CDR3 is built from 13 residues. Per the germline V gene, CDR1 is ENHRY and CDR2 is SYGVKD. Trimming took 7 bases from V and 2 from J, leaving 8 bases between them. In nucleotides, the CDR3 is TGTGCCATCAAGGTAGGGACTAATGAAAAACTGTTTTTT. Amino acid sequence: CAIKVGTNEKLFF.

The chain combines TRBV5-1 with TRBJ1-2; D not resolved. CDR3 length: 16 amino acids. V shed 0 bases and J shed 2 bases, with 14 bases lying between them. Germline V gene lookup returns CDR1 SGHRS and CDR2 YFSETQ. CDR3 in DNA: TGCGCCAGCAGCTTGGTGGCAGACCTCCCAAACTATGGCTACACCTTC. Translated: CASSLVADLPNYGYTF.

A note on this clonotype: Its ends do not fully match the called genes, so a read error is possible. The chain combines TRBV6-5 with TRBJ2-1; TRBD1 matches 11 bases. The germline gives CDR1 MNHEY, CDR2 SVGAGI. CDR3 size: 17 residues. DNA for the CDR3: TGTACCAGCAGAAGGAAATGGGGGGACAGGGGGAGGGATGAGCAGCTCTTC. This translates into CTSRRKWGDRGRDEQLF.

To note about this clonotype: The junction shows a germline mismatch at one end, possibly a read error. The chain joins TRBV28 to TRBJ1-2, with D tentatively TRBD1 (5 bases). This CDR3 has 13 residues. Germline V gene lookup returns CDR1 MDHEN and CDR2 SYDVKM. This chain's CDR3 is CASTSEGARGYAF. CDR3 coding DNA: TGTGCCAGCACCTCGGAAGGGGCTAGGGGCTACGCCTTC.

J is TRBJ1-2 and V is TRBV30, with 11 bases aligning to TRBD1. J gave up 8 bases and V 1 base, and 6 bases lay outside the gene matches. Germline V gene lookup returns CDR1 GTSNPN and CDR2 SVGIG (reference sequence). This CDR3 is built from 14 residues. CDR3: CAWSESGTGGGYTF. CDR3 sequence (DNA): TGTGCCTGGAGTGAATCCGGGACAGGGGGAGGCTACACCTTC.

This clonotype was observed a few times. CDR3 nucleotide sequence: TGTGCCAGCAGACAGGGACTCCGCACAGATACGCAGTATTTT. As protein: CASRQGLRTDTQYF. This chain joins TRBV28 and TRBJ2-3; D tentatively fits TRBD1 or TRBD2 (6 bases each). V lost 6 bases to trimming and J lost 1 base, with 11 bases between them. Germline-derived CDR1 and CDR2 are MDHEN and SYDVKM. The length of the CDR3 is 14 residues.

This clonotype was counted many times. This chain uses TRBV6-1 with TRBJ2-7, with 10 bases aligning to TRBD1. Germline trimming cut 6 bases from V and 6 bases from J; bases unmatched to any gene: 8. This CDR3 has 14 amino acids. Germline V gene data show CDR1 as MNHNS and CDR2 as SASEGT. The CDR3 DNA reads as TGTGCCAGCAGGGGGACAGGGGAGTACTCCGAGCAGTACTTC. As protein: CASRGTGEYSEQYF.